Shown below are 32 T cell receptor beta chains from a single sample sequenced in a study of beta chain features in type 1 diabetes. The whole isolated RNA underwent reverse transcription, so sequencing captured expressed TCRB transcripts. Here immunoSEQ multiplex PCR was the method, and the copy in TCRdb shows in-frame clones only, minus some. Of 300,000 to 450,000 clones listed, roughly an eighth are singletons. The sample was naive CD4+ T cells from blood. Receptors originate from a man younger than 30 in good health.

In its sample, this clone was seen many times. The rearrangement uses TRBV23-1 and TRBJ2-1, with 7 bases matching TRBD1. TRBV23-1 is given ORF status, its function remaining uncertain. The ends lost 3 bases at V and 7 bases at J; junction bases unmatched: 9. This CDR3 region has 15 residues. As DNA, the CDR3 is TGCGCCAGCAGTCACCGCGGACAGGTGTGGAATGAGCAGTTCTTC. Its protein product is CASSHRGQVWNEQFF.

This clone was seen more than once but under ten times. The CDR3, as DNA: TGTGCCAGCAGCCAACTACTAGCCGGGGCGAGTGAGCAGTTCTTC. Its translation: CASSQLLAGASEQFF. V usage is TRBV11-2 and J usage is TRBJ2-1; D is perhaps TRBD2 (6 bases). In germline, CDR1 is SGHAT, CDR2 FQNNGV. The CDR3 has 15 amino acids. V lost 5 bases and J 9 bases, leaving 20 bases between the germline ends. The complete variable domain, with remaining parts taken from reference TRBV11-2 and TRBJ2-1, reads EAGVAQSPRYKIIEKRQSVAFWCNPISGHATLYWYQQILGQGPKLLIQFQNNGVVDDSQLPKDRFSAERLKGVDSTLKIQPAKLEDSAVYLCASSQLLAGASEQFFGPGTRLTVL.

The V gene is TRBV20-1, the J gene TRBJ2-3; 8 nucleotides align to TRBD2. Germline CDR1 reads DFQATT; CDR2 reads SNEGSKA (reference sequence). The CDR3 runs to 11 residues. V lost 5 bases to trimming and J lost 9 bases; unmatched junction nucleotides: 4. CDR3 amino acids: CSALREETQYF. The CDR3 nucleotides are TGCAGTGCTTTGCGGGAGGAGACGCAGTATTTT.

The genes are TRBV5-6 and TRBJ1-2, with a weak D call TRBD1 (5 bases). From germline, CDR1 is SGHDT and CDR2 YYEEEE. V was clipped by 0 bases and J by 4 bases, with 13 bases between them. The length of the CDR3 is 15 residues. CDR3: CASSLGGEVGYGYTF. The CDR3 DNA is TGTGCCAGCAGCTTGGGAGGGGAGGTCGGCTATGGCTACACCTTC.

This clone was detected only once. The rearrangement uses TRBV4-1 and TRBJ1-5; tentatively, D is TRBD1 (5 bases). Germline CDR1 and CDR2: MGHRA and YSYEKL. The CDR3 consists of 14 residues. Between the trimmed V and J ends, which lost 3 bases and 6 bases, there was a span of 12 bases. CDR3 coding DNA: TGCGCCAGCAGCCAGGGGCCCATTAGTCAGCCCCAGCATTTT. The encoded protein is CASSQGPISQPQHF.

In its sample, this clone was seen a few times. CDR3 DNA sequence: TGTGCCAGCTCACCAGCGGGAGTTATGGGCACAGATACGCAGTATTTT. Translated: CASSPAGVMGTDTQYF. This chain connects TRBV18 to TRBJ2-3; 7 nucleotides match TRBD2. Germline CDR1 reads KGHSH; CDR2 reads LQKENI. This CDR3 has 16 residues. V lost 2 bases to trimming and J lost 1 base; unmatched junction nucleotides: 6.

The DNA of the CDR3 is TGTGCCAGCAGCTTGGGGGTAGCGGGATCTAGCACAGATACGCAGTATTTT. Protein product: CASSLGVAGSSTDTQYF. The genes are TRBV5-4 and TRBJ2-3; 8 bases match TRBD2. The ends lost 0 bases at V and 0 bases at J; junction bases unmatched: 6. CDR3 size: 17 residues. The germline CDR1 and CDR2 sequences are SGHNT and YYREEE (reference sequence).

The chain couples TRBV2 to TRBJ1-5; D call uncertain. Trimming removed 6 bases from V and 1 base from J, with 7 bases in between. There are 13 residues in the CDR3. Germline-derived CDR1 and CDR2 are SNHLY and FYNNEI. The CDR3 here is CASSGRSNQPQHF. As DNA, the CDR3 is TGTGCCAGCAGCGGGAGGAGCAATCAGCCCCAGCATTTT.

V gene TRBV6-1 combines with J gene TRBJ2-5, with 7 bases that match TRBD2. Germline CDR1 is MNHNS and CDR2 is SASEGT. The trim removed 5 bases at V and 5 bases at J, leaving 8 bases unmatched. CDR3 size: 14 residues. As DNA, the CDR3 is TGTGCCAGCAGTCCTGGAGCGGGGAGGGAGACCCAGTACTTC. Protein product: CASSPGAGRETQYF.

The sample holds a few counts of this clone. The CDR3 loop reads CASSFVRVHYNEQFF. CDR3 in DNA: TGTGCCAGCAGTTTCGTCCGGGTCCACTACAATGAGCAGTTCTTC. The chain recombines TRBV28 with TRBJ2-1; D remains unclear. Germline CDR1 reads MDHEN; CDR2 reads SYDVKM. V shed 3 bases and J shed 3 bases, with 12 bases lying between them. The CDR3 runs to 15 residues.

This clone was recorded a few times. The genes are TRBV9 and TRBJ2-7, with 10 bases lining up with TRBD2. The junction had 19 bases not matched to a gene; V was cut back by 4 bases and J by 3 bases. CDR3 length: 19 amino acids. Germline assignment: CDR1 SGDLS and CDR2 YYNGEE. The CDR3 here is CASSPTFGTSGTSIYEQYF. The CDR3 DNA follows: TGTGCCAGCAGCCCCACGTTTGGTACTAGCGGGACTTCGATCTACGAGCAGTACTTC.

This clone was detected a few times. The V call is TRBV5-1, the J call TRBJ2-7; 8 bases align to TRBD1. This CDR3 comprises 14 residues. Germline V CDR1 and CDR2: SGHRS, YFSETQ. The ends lost 1 base at V and 6 bases at J; junction bases unmatched: 6. The CDR3 is CASSLRQGASEQYF. The CDR3 DNA sequence: TGCGCCAGCAGCTTGAGGCAGGGGGCCTCCGAGCAGTACTTC. Filled out from reference TRBV5-1 and TRBJ2-7, the complete variable domain reads KAGVTQTPRYLIKTRGQQVTLSCSPISGHRSVSWYQQTPGQGLQFLFEYFSETQRNKGNFPGRFSGRQFSNSRSEMNVSTLELGDSALYLCASSLRQGASEQYFGPGTRLTVT.

J is TRBJ1-2 and V is TRBV7-9, with D unclear. V was pared by 1 base and J by 8 bases, with 17 bases between. The CDR3 contains 15 residues. Germline V CDR1 and CDR2: SEHNR, FQNEAQ (reference sequence). The CDR3 protein is CASSLGGRSAEGYTF. The CDR3 nucleotides read TGTGCCAGCAGCTTAGGCGGGCGGAGTGCGGAGGGCTACACCTTC.

There are a few counts of this clone. J is TRBJ2-7 and V is TRBV28; D gene uncertain. Germline CDR1 reads MDHEN; CDR2 reads SYDVKM. CDR3 length equals 13 residues. V shed 6 bases and J shed 1 base, with 10 bases lying between them. The CDR3 region has the DNA TGTGCCAGCAGGACTTTGTCTTCCTACGAGCAGTACTTC. Amino acid sequence: CASRTLSSYEQYF.

This clone was observed a few times. V usage is TRBV7-6 and J usage is TRBJ1-3; 8 nucleotides match TRBD1. V was pared by 8 bases and J by 7 bases, with 13 bases of the junction left unmatched. Germline V gives CDR1 SGHVS, CDR2 FNYEAQ. This CDR3 is built from 15 residues. The CDR3 loop reads CASGRTGSEGNTIYF. The CDR3 DNA reads as TGTGCCAGCGGCAGGACAGGGTCGGAGGGGAACACCATATATTTT.

This chain connects TRBV29-1 to TRBJ1-3, with 7 bases fitting TRBD1. CDR1 and CDR2 from the germline V gene are SQVTM and ANQGSEA. This CDR3 has 14 residues. V trimming: 6 bases; J trimming: 4 bases; junction bases outside the gene matches: 9. Here the CDR3 reads CSVGVDRWGNTIYF. Written as DNA, the CDR3 is TGCAGCGTGGGGGTGGACAGGTGGGGAAACACCATATATTTT. Supplemented by reference TRBV29-1 and TRBJ1-3, the full variable domain reads SAVISQKPSRDICQRGTSLTIQCQVDSQVTMMFWYRQQPGQSLTLIATANQGSEATYESGFVIDKFPISRPNLTFSTLTVSNMSPEDSSIYLCSVGVDRWGNTIYFGEGSWLTVV.

The V and J genes are TRBV18 and TRBJ2-1; 13 positions agree with TRBD2. This CDR3 comprises 20 residues. Looked up from germline, CDR1 is KGHSH and CDR2 is LQKENI. V trimming: 4 bases; J trimming: 4 bases; junction bases outside the gene matches: 16. The CDR3 sequence: CASSQLAGGPFSSIYNEQFF. As DNA, the CDR3 is TGTGCCAGCTCACAACTAGCGGGAGGGCCATTTTCTTCGATTTACAATGAGCAGTTCTTC.

In this sample, this clone turned up a few times. This chain uses TRBV2 with TRBJ1-4; D gene unclear. The V and J ends lost 7 bases and 1 base respectively, with 7 bases between them. CDR1 and CDR2 (germline): SNHLY, FYNNEI. There are 13 residues in the CDR3. CDR3 in DNA: TGTGCCAGCATAACAGAAACTAATGAAAAACTGTTTTTT. Residues: CASITETNEKLFF.

This clone was seen only a few times. This rearrangement joins TRBV30 to TRBJ2-5; 7 bases fit TRBD1. V gave up 3 bases and J gave up 2 bases; unmatched junction bases: 3. The CDR3 is made up of 13 amino acids. Looked up from germline, CDR1 is GTSNPN and CDR2 is SVGIG (reference sequence). CDR3 in DNA: TGTGCCTGGAGCGGGACAGCACAAGAGACCCAGTACTTC. This encodes CAWSGTAQETQYF.

This chain uses TRBV12-2 with TRBJ1-5; the D segment call TRBD1 is taken from the table without a DNA check. TRBV12-2 is classified as a pseudogene. The CDR3 is made up of 16 amino acids. The CDR3 region has the DNA TGTGCAAGTCGCTTAGAAAGGACAGGGAGAAATCAGCCCCAGCATTTT. As protein: CASRLERTGRNQPQHF.

This clone was recorded a few times. This chain connects TRBV5-4 to TRBJ1-1, with 7 bases matching TRBD1. The junction had 2 bases not matched to a gene; V was cut back by 1 base and J by 2 bases. Germline V gene sequence: CDR1 SGHNT, CDR2 YYREEE (reference sequence). The CDR3 is 14 residues long. The DNA for the CDR3 is TGTGCCAGCAGCTTGCGGGACAGCAACACTGAAGCTTTCTTT. Amino acids: CASSLRDSNTEAFF. Full variable domain (rest looked up from reference TRBV5-4 and TRBJ1-1): ETGVTQSPTHLIKTRGQQVTLRCSSQSGHNTVSWYQQALGQGPQFIFQYYREEENGRGNFPPRFSGLQFPNYSSELNVNALELDDSALYLCASSLRDSNTEAFFGQGTRLTVV.

This clone turned up a few times. In nucleotides, the CDR3 is TGTGCCAGCAGTTACCGGGGAGACTCTGGGGCCAACGTCCTGACTTTC. It codes for CASSYRGDSGANVLTF. The V gene is TRBV6-5, the J gene TRBJ2-6; D perhaps matches TRBD2 (5 bases). The CDR3 spans 16 residues. V was trimmed by 2 bases and J by 0 bases, leaving 8 bases between them. CDR1 and CDR2 from the germline V gene are MNHEY and SVGAGI.

This clone was seen a handful of times. The chain joins TRBV7-2 to TRBJ1-1; 9 bases are a match to TRBD1. Germline V lookup: CDR1 SGHTA, CDR2 FQGNSA. The CDR3 is 16 residues long. Losses at the gene ends were 4 bases for V and 0 bases for J; bases not matched to a gene: 6. As DNA, the CDR3 is TGTGCCAGCAGCTCGAACAGGGGGCAAGTGAACACTGAAGCTTTCTTT. Amino acids: CASSSNRGQVNTEAFF.

This clone appeared a few times. The chain has TRBV7-9 and TRBJ1-6; 7 nucleotides match TRBD1. After removal of 6 bases from V and 3 bases from J, the junction contained 5 bases not matched to a gene. CDR1 is SEHNR, CDR2 FQNEAQ, per germline (reference sequence). The CDR3 is made up of 15 amino acids. Here the CDR3 DNA reads TGTGCCAGCAGGCTAGACAGGGACTATAATTCACCCCTCCACTTT. Protein product: CASRLDRDYNSPLHF.

The J gene is TRBJ1-1, the V gene TRBV9, with D perhaps TRBD1 (6 bases). Germline assignment: CDR1 SGDLS and CDR2 YYNGEE. The CDR3 length is 15 residues. Trimming pared 4 bases from V and 4 bases from J, leaving 17 bases between. The CDR3 nucleotides are TGTGCCAGCAGCCCAGAACAGGGTGGGGGCACTGAAGCTTTCTTT. Its protein product is CASSPEQGGGTEAFF.

This clone has more than one count but fewer than ten. V is TRBV27 and J is TRBJ2-6, with 9 bases identical to TRBD1. V shed 5 bases and J 2 bases; nucleotides not matched to a gene: 7. Per germline, CDR1 MNHEY and CDR2 SMNVEV (reference sequence). The CDR3 sequence is 17 residues long. The CDR3 protein is CASSPGQGIPGANVLTF. Written as DNA, the CDR3 is TGTGCCAGCAGTCCCGGACAGGGGATCCCTGGGGCCAACGTCCTGACTTTC.

The chain couples TRBV7-2 to TRBJ2-3; 9 bases fit TRBD2. This CDR3 spans 16 amino acids. Germline lookup yields CDR1 SGHTA and CDR2 FQGNSA. V trimming: 2 bases; J trimming: 4 bases; junction bases outside the gene matches: 7. The chain's CDR3 is CASSLLPAGGADTQYF. For the CDR3, the DNA is TGTGCCAGCAGCTTACTCCCAGCGGGGGGTGCAGATACGCAGTATTTT.

The chain combines TRBV7-2 with TRBJ2-7; 7 nucleotides agree with TRBD1. This CDR3 spans 12 amino acids. The germline V gene encodes CDR1 SGHTA and CDR2 FQGNSA. V trimming: 4 bases; J trimming: 4 bases; junction bases outside the gene matches: 1. The CDR3 sequence is CASSSGQYEQYF. Written as DNA, the CDR3 is TGTGCCAGCAGCTCGGGACAGTACGAGCAGTACTTC.

This rearrangement joins TRBV2 to TRBJ2-2; D is possibly TRBD1 (6 bases). The CDR3 loop spans 13 amino acids. The germline gives CDR1 SNHLY, CDR2 FYNNEI. V was cut by 5 bases and J by 13 bases, with 17 bases left in between. DNA of the CDR3: TGTGCCAGCAGTTTGACAGGCGGCCATGTGCTGTTTTTT. Its protein is CASSLTGGHVLFF.

In its sample, this clone was seen a few times. V usage is TRBV5-4 and J usage is TRBJ2-3; D is possibly TRBD1 (5 bases). Germline loops: CDR1 SGHNT, CDR2 YYREEE (reference sequence). The CDR3 sequence is 16 residues long. V was cut by 4 bases and J by 1 base, with 16 bases left in between. This chain's CDR3 is CASSLVNTRGTDTQYF. The CDR3 bases are TGTGCCAGCAGCCTCGTGAACACCAGGGGCACAGATACGCAGTATTTT.

A few counts support this clone. The genes are TRBV30 and TRBJ1-6; no definite D call. CDR1 is GTSNPN, CDR2 SVGIG, per germline (reference sequence). V lost 3 bases to trimming and J lost 2 bases, with 17 bases between them. The CDR3 is 17 residues long. As DNA, the CDR3 is TGTGCCTGGAGGTGGACTCCCCTAGGCGCCTATAATTCACCCCTCCACTTT. Translation gives CAWRWTPLGAYNSPLHF.

The chain recombines TRBV7-9 with TRBJ2-3; TRBD2 matches at 11 bases. This CDR3 region has 19 residues. V shed 5 bases, J shed 5 bases, and the junction held 18 bases outside the gene matches. Germline V gives CDR1 SEHNR, CDR2 FQNEAQ (reference sequence). CDR3 bases: TGTGCCAGCAGCCCATCCCTGGGGACTAGCGGAACCTTTTTAGATACGCAGTATTTT. Amino acid sequence: CASSPSLGTSGTFLDTQYF.